The clone carrying this TCR beta chain has just a few counts. This entry is derived from a study of control samples from healthy donors and cancer patients. With 4 bases removed from V and 5 bases from J, the gap between germline ends came to 10 bases. From germline, CDR1 is SGHNT and CDR2 YYREEE (reference sequence). CDR3 size: 13 residues. Repertoires were generated with immunoSEQ multiplex PCR, while TCRdb's copy carries only in-frame clones and drops some. This sample carries roughly 150,000 clones, just over 85% of them seen once, and the ten largest clones take less than 2%. What was sequenced was blood. J is TRBJ1-5 and V is TRBV5-4; D uncertain. This receptor was identified in a man between 18 and 35 years old in good health. In nucleotides, the CDR3 is TGTGCCAGCAGCCGGGTACCTGATCAGCCCCAGCATTTT. Its translation is CASSRVPDQPQHF.